These T cell receptor beta chains were read from a single sample in a study of cytotoxic CD8 clonotypes in ibrutinib-treated CLL. The table came from immunoSEQ multiplex PCR; TCRdb's copy has only in-frame clones and leaves some out. Counted here are approximately 15,000 clones, around 61% occurring once; the ten biggest clones make up about 12%. The material sequenced was PBMCs, taken before ibrutinib treatment. The receptors originated from a human donor with chronic lymphocytic leukemia. CDR3s include the opening cysteine and the closing phenylalanine or tryptophan. The D gene is left open where the match is weak. Expanded clones get a size class; other rows say once, few or many, or leave the size out.

V gene: TRBV5-6; D gene: -; clone size: -; CDR3 length: 16; J gene: TRBJ1-5; CDR3 DNA: TGTGCCAGCAGCTTAACTGGAGGGTCTAGCAATCAGCCCCAGCATTTT; CDR3 protein: CASSLTGGSSNQPQHF
V gene: TRBV29-1; D gene: TRBD2; clone size: once; CDR3 length: 13; J gene: TRBJ2-5; CDR3 DNA: TGCAGCGCCGGGACTAGCGGAGGAGAGACCCAGTACTTC; CDR3 protein: CSAGTSGGETQYF
V gene: TRBV5-1; D gene: -; clone size: -; CDR3 length: 17; J gene: TRBJ1-2; CDR3 DNA: TGCGCCAGCAGCCTAATGGCAGTACGGCCCACTAACTATGGCTACACCTTC; CDR3 protein: CASSLMAVRPTNYGYTF
V gene: TRBV9; D gene: -; clone size: -; CDR3 length: 14; J gene: TRBJ1-4; CDR3 DNA: TGTGCCAGCAGCGTAGGAGGAAATAATGAAAAACTGTTTTTT; CDR3 protein: CASSVGGNNEKLFF
V gene: TRBV28; D gene: TRBD1; clone size: once; CDR3 length: 14; J gene: TRBJ1-1; CDR3 DNA: TGTGCCAGCAGAACAGGGGCGAGGGGGGCTGAAGCTTTCTTT; CDR3 protein: CASRTGARGAEAFF
V gene: TRBV18; D gene: TRBD1; clone size: -; CDR3 length: 15; J gene: TRBJ1-1; CDR3 DNA: TGTGCCAGCTCACCCACTCATGGGACAGCCACTGAAGCTTTCTTT; CDR3 protein: CASSPTHGTATEAFF
V gene: TRBV6-5; D gene: -; clone size: once; CDR3 length: 15; J gene: TRBJ1-6; CDR3 DNA: TGTGCCAGCAGTTTCTCAACAGGGTCGAATTCACCCCTCCACTTT; CDR3 protein: CASSFSTGSNSPLHF
V gene: TRBV5-1; D gene: TRBD2; clone size: few; CDR3 length: 12; J gene: TRBJ2-1; CDR3 DNA: TGCGCCAGCAGCTCCACTAGCGATGAGCAGTTCTTC; CDR3 protein: CASSSTSDEQFF
V gene: TRBV5-4; D gene: -; clone size: -; CDR3 length: 15; J gene: TRBJ2-3; CDR3 DNA: TGTGCCAGCAGCTCCCCTAGGGGGATAACAGATACGCAGTATTTT; CDR3 protein: CASSSPRGITDTQYF
V gene: TRBV28; D gene: -; clone size: -; CDR3 length: 15; J gene: TRBJ2-3; CDR3 DNA: TGTGCCAGCAGTTTCGGGGCGTATACCACAGATACGCAGTATTTT; CDR3 protein: CASSFGAYTTDTQYF
V gene: TRBV28; D gene: -; clone size: -; CDR3 length: 16; J gene: TRBJ1-4; CDR3 DNA: TGTGCCAGCAGTTCCGGGGCGAGGGGGTGGAATGAAAAACTGTTTTTT; CDR3 protein: CASSSGARGWNEKLFF
V gene: TRBV6-6; D gene: TRBD2; clone size: large; CDR3 length: 14; J gene: TRBJ2-3; CDR3 DNA: TGTGCCAGTGGAACTAGCGGTGGGGGGGATACGCAGTATTTT; CDR3 protein: CASGTSGGGDTQYF
V gene: TRBV7-9; D gene: -; clone size: -; CDR3 length: 13; J gene: TRBJ1-5; CDR3 DNA: TGTGCCAGCAGCTTACAAGAGCATCAGCCCCAGCATTTT; CDR3 protein: CASSLQEHQPQHF
V gene: TRBV5-1; D gene: -; clone size: -; CDR3 length: 17; J gene: TRBJ2-6; CDR3 DNA: TGCGCCAGCAGTTTTTCGGGGGTCAACTCTGGGGCCAACGTCCTGACTTTC; CDR3 protein: CASSFSGVNSGANVLTF
V gene: TRBV28; D gene: TRBD1; clone size: -; CDR3 length: 11; J gene: TRBJ2-7; CDR3 DNA: TGTGCCAGCAGTTTGGGACAGGGGCCGTACTTC; CDR3 protein: CASSLGQGPYF
V gene: TRBV25-1; D gene: TRBD1; clone size: -; CDR3 length: 12; J gene: TRBJ1-2; CDR3 DNA: TGTGCCAGCAGGGGACAGGGCTTTGGCTACACCTTC; CDR3 protein: CASRGQGFGYTF
V gene: TRBV30; D gene: -; clone size: few; CDR3 length: 14; J gene: TRBJ1-1; CDR3 DNA: TGTGCCTGGAGTGTAAGGGGTAGTGGCACTGAAGCTTTCTTT; CDR3 protein: CAWSVRGSGTEAFF
V gene: TRBV11-2; D gene: -; clone size: -; CDR3 length: 17; J gene: TRBJ2-7; CDR3 DNA: TGTGCCAGCAGCTTTTCTACGCAGGGGGGGATTCCCTACGAGCAGTACTTC; CDR3 protein: CASSFSTQGGIPYEQYF
V gene: TRBV2; D gene: -; clone size: few; CDR3 length: 13; J gene: TRBJ1-5; CDR3 DNA: TGTGCCAGCAGCACCTTGGGCCTAGATCCCCAGCATTTT; CDR3 protein: CASSTLGLDPQHF
V gene: TRBV11-2; D gene: -; clone size: -; CDR3 length: 14; J gene: TRBJ2-3; CDR3 DNA: TGTGCCAGCAGTAAGCTGGCGGGGAGGGATACGCAGTATTTT; CDR3 protein: CASSKLAGRDTQYF
V gene: TRBV4-1; D gene: -; clone size: -; CDR3 length: 20; J gene: TRBJ1-4; CDR3 DNA: TGCGCCAGCAGCCAAGATCCCACAGGTCGCCACCCCTTTTTGTCGGAAAAACTGTTTTTT; CDR3 protein: CASSQDPTGRHPFLSEKLFF
V gene: TRBV13; D gene: TRBD1; clone size: few; CDR3 length: 13; J gene: TRBJ2-7; CDR3 DNA: TGTGCCAGCAGCAACGGACAGGGCTACGAGCAGTACTTC; CDR3 protein: CASSNGQGYEQYF
V gene: TRBV6-5; D gene: -; clone size: -; CDR3 length: 13; J gene: TRBJ1-1; CDR3 DNA: TGTGCCAGCAGTTCAGACCAGAACACTGAAGCTTTCTTT; CDR3 protein: CASSSDQNTEAFF
V gene: TRBV6-5; D gene: TRBD1; clone size: -; CDR3 length: 13; J gene: TRBJ1-1; CDR3 DNA: TGTGCCAGCAGTCACAGGGGTACCGCGATGGCTTTCTTT; CDR3 protein: CASSHRGTAMAFF
V gene: TRBV7-6; D gene: TRBD1; clone size: -; CDR3 length: 16; J gene: TRBJ2-3; CDR3 DNA: TGTGCCAGCACCTCATTCGACAGGGCGGGTGCAGATACGCAGTATTTT; CDR3 protein: CASTSFDRAGADTQYF
V gene: TRBV19; D gene: -; clone size: -; CDR3 length: 13; J gene: TRBJ2-5; CDR3 DNA: TGTGCCAGTAGTTACACGATCCAAGAGACCCAGTACTTC; CDR3 protein: CASSYTIQETQYF
V gene: TRBV19; D gene: -; clone size: few; CDR3 length: 13; J gene: TRBJ1-5; CDR3 DNA: TGTGCCAGTAGTTCCACATACAATCAGCCCCAGCATTTT; CDR3 protein: CASSSTYNQPQHF
V gene: TRBV19; D gene: TRBD1; clone size: -; CDR3 length: 14; J gene: TRBJ1-5; CDR3 DNA: TGTGCCAGTAGTACTTCACAGGGGCGTCAGCCCCAGCATTTT; CDR3 protein: CASSTSQGRQPQHF
V gene: TRBV27; D gene: TRBD2; clone size: -; CDR3 length: 16; J gene: TRBJ2-1; CDR3 DNA: TGTGCCAGCAGTCACTATAGCGGGGGGGACCGCAATGAGCAGTTCTTC; CDR3 protein: CASSHYSGGDRNEQFF
V gene: TRBV2; D gene: -; clone size: few; CDR3 length: 13; J gene: TRBJ2-2; CDR3 DNA: TGTGCCAGCAGGGGGGCACCCACCGGGGAGCTGTTTTTT; CDR3 protein: CASRGAPTGELFF
V gene: TRBV30; D gene: -; clone size: -; CDR3 length: 16; J gene: TRBJ1-5; CDR3 DNA: TGTGCCTGGGCCCCGGTGGGGGGGATGGGCAATCAGCCCCAGCATTTT; CDR3 protein: CAWAPVGGMGNQPQHF
V gene: TRBV30; D gene: -; clone size: -; CDR3 length: 11; J gene: TRBJ1-1; CDR3 DNA: TGTGCCTGGAGTGTACAAACTGAAGCTTTCTTT; CDR3 protein: CAWSVQTEAFF
V gene: TRBV28; D gene: -; clone size: few; CDR3 length: 14; J gene: TRBJ1-4; CDR3 DNA: TGTGCCAGCAGCCGCCGGGACAAGACGGGAAAACTGTTTTTT; CDR3 protein: CASSRRDKTGKLFF
V gene: TRBV4-1; D gene: TRBD2; clone size: medium-sized; CDR3 length: 13; J gene: TRBJ2-1; CDR3 DNA: TGCGCCAGCAGCCAAGGCGGGAGCAATGAGCAGTTCTTC; CDR3 protein: CASSQGGSNEQFF
V gene: TRBV4-2; D gene: TRBD2; clone size: few; CDR3 length: 15; J gene: TRBJ2-7; CDR3 DNA: TGTGCCAGCAGCCAAATAGCGGGAAAGTCCTACGAGCAGTACTTC; CDR3 protein: CASSQIAGKSYEQYF
V gene: TRBV2; D gene: -; clone size: -; CDR3 length: 16; J gene: TRBJ2-2; CDR3 DNA: TGTGCCAGCAGTGCGGGGTCGGGGCTGAACACCGGGGAGCTGTTTTTT; CDR3 protein: CASSAGSGLNTGELFF
V gene: TRBV5-1; D gene: TRBD1; clone size: -; CDR3 length: 14; J gene: TRBJ1-4; CDR3 DNA: TGCGCCAGCAGCAAAGGGGGCTCTAATGAAAAACTGTTTTTT; CDR3 protein: CASSKGGSNEKLFF
V gene: TRBV28; D gene: -; clone size: -; CDR3 length: 12; J gene: TRBJ1-5; CDR3 DNA: TGTGCCAGCAGTTTATTAGTGCAGCCCCAGCATTTT; CDR3 protein: CASSLLVQPQHF
V gene: TRBV19; D gene: TRBD1; clone size: -; CDR3 length: 14; J gene: TRBJ1-4; CDR3 DNA: TGTGCCAGTAGTGTCGGGACAGCCGATGAAAAACTGTTTTTT; CDR3 protein: CASSVGTADEKLFF